The source of this TCR beta chain is a study of blood T cell repertoires in COVID-19. Only one count was recorded for this clone. CDR3 length: 15 residues. V was pared by 0 bases and J by 5 bases, with 11 bases between. Germline V gene lookup returns CDR1 LGHDT and CDR2 YNNKEL (reference sequence). This table comes from immunoSEQ multiplex PCR, and its TCRdb copy is limited to in-frame clones, with some not included. The sample lists under 350,000 clones; around 90% were seen once. The J gene is TRBJ2-1, the V gene TRBV3-1 (or the pseudogene TRBV3-2), with a tentative D call TRBD2 (5 bases). The receptor's source is a man aged 50 or older with acute or convalescent COVID-19. The source material was peripheral blood. CDR3 sequence (DNA): TGTGCCAGCAGCCAAGACCCGGGGATACACAATGAGCAGTTCTTC. Its protein product is CASSQDPGIHNEQFF.